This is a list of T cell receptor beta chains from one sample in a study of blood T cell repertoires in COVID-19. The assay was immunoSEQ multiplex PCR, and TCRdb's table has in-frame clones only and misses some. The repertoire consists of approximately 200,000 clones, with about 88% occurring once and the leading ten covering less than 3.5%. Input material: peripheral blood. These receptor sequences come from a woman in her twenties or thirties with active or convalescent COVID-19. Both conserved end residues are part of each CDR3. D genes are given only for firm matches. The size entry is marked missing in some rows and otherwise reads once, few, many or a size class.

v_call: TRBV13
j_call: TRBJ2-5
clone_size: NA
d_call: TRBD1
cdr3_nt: TGTGCCAGCAGCCTAAGGACAGGGGGCCTGCAAGAGACCCAGTACTTC
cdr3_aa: CASSLRTGGLQETQYF

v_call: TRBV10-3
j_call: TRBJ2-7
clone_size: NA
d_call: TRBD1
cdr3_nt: TGTGCCATCAGTGGTCGTGGACAGGGGATCCACGAGCAGTACTTC
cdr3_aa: CAISGRGQGIHEQYF

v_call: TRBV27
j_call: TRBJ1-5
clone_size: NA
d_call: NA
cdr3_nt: TGTGCCAGCAGTTTATCGATGGGCCAAAGCCCCAATCAGCCCCAGCATTTT
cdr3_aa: CASSLSMGQSPNQPQHF

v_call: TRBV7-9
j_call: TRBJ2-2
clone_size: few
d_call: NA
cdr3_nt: TGTGCCAGCAGCTCATCACAGAGGGCAGGGGAGCTGTTTTTT
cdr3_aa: CASSSSQRAGELFF

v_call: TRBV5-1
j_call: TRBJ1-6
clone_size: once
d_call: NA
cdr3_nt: TGCGCCAGCAGCTTGGCGAGTCCCAATTCACCCCTCCACTTT
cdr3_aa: CASSLASPNSPLHF

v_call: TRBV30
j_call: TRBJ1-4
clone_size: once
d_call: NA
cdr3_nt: TGTGCCTGGAGGGCCAAACTGAGGGTTGGGGAAAAACTGTTTTTT
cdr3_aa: CAWRAKLRVGEKLFF

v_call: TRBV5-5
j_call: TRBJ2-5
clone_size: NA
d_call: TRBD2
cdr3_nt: TGTGCCAGCAGCCGAACTAGCGGCCAGTACCAAGAGACCCAGTACTTC
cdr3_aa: CASSRTSGQYQETQYF

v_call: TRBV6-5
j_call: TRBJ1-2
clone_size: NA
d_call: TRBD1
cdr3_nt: TGTGCCAGCAGTTACGGATGGGACAGGCCTGGGAATGGCTACACCTTC
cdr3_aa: CASSYGWDRPGNGYTF

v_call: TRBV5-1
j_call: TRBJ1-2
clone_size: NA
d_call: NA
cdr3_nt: TGCGCCAGCAGCTTGGCCCCCGGCAGGGGTGAGACTAACTATGGCTACACCTTC
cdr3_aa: CASSLAPGRGETNYGYTF

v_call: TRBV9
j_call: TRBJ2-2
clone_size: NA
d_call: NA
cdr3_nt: TGTGCCAGCAGCGCCCGCCCGGGATGGACGAACACCGGGGAGCTGTTTTTT
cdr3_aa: CASSARPGWTNTGELFF

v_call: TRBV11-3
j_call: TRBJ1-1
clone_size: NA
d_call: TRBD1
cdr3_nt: TGTGCCAGCAGCCCGGACAGGGCCAGGGCTGAAGCTTTCTTT
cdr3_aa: CASSPDRARAEAFF

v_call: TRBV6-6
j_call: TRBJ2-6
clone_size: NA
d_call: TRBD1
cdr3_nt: TGTGCCAGCAGCCACCGGGACAGGGGGACCTCCTCGTCTGGGGCCAACGTCCTGACTTTC
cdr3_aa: CASSHRDRGTSSSGANVLTF

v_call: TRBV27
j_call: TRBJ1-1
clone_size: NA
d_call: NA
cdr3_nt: TGTGCCAGCAGTTGGGGGAGGATGGCTTTCTTT
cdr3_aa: CASSWGRMAFF

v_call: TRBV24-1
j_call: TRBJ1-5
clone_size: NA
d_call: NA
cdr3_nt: TGTGCCACTTCTGGCTATTACAGGGTTTGGGATCAGCCCCAGCATTTT
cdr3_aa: CATSGYYRVWDQPQHF

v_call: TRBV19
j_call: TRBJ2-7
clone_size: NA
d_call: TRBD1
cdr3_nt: TGTGCCAGTAGTATTTGGGGACAGGGGGCTGACGAGCAGTACTTC
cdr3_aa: CASSIWGQGADEQYF

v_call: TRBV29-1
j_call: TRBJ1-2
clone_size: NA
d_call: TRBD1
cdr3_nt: TGCAGCGAAACAGGGGGCGGTTATGGCTACACCTTC
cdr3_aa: CSETGGGYGYTF

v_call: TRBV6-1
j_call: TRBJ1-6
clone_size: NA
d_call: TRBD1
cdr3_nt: TGTGCCAGCAGTGAGGCGACAGGGTATCATAATTCACCCCTCCACTTT
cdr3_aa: CASSEATGYHNSPLHF

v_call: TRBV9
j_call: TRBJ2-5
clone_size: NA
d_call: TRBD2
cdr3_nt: TGTGCCAGCAGCGTAGTTTCTAGCGGGGGGGCAGAGACCCAGTACTTC
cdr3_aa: CASSVVSSGGAETQYF

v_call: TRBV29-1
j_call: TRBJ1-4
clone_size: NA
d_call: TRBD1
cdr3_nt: TGCAGCGTTGGACAGGGCCGTGAAAAACTGTTTTTT
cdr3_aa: CSVGQGREKLFF

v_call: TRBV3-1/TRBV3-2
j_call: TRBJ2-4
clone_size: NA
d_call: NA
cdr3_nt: TGTGCCAGCAGCCAAGATAGGAGGGACTTCCAAAACATTCAGTACTTC
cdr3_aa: CASSQDRRDFQNIQYF

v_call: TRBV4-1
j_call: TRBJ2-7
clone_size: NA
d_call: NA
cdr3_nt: TGCGCCAGCAGCCAAGGTACAGGGTACGAGCAGTACTTC
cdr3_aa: CASSQGTGYEQYF

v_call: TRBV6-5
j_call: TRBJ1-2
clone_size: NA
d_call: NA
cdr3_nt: TGTGCCAGCAGTTACTCCGCCGGGTTCCGGTATGGCTACACCTTC
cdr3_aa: CASSYSAGFRYGYTF

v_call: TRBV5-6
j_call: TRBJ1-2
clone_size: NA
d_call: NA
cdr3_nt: TGTGCCAGCAGTCCCCCTCAGGGCACCCATGGCTACACCTTC
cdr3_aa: CASSPPQGTHGYTF

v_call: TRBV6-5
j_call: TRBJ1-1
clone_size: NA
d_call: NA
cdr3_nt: TGTGCCAGCAGATACGACAGAACGAACACTGAAGCTTTCTTT
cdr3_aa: CASRYDRTNTEAFF

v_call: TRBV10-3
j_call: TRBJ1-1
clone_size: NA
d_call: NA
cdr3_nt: TGTGCCATCAGTGAGGGGCAGTGGAACACTGAAGCTTTCTTT
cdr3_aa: CAISEGQWNTEAFF

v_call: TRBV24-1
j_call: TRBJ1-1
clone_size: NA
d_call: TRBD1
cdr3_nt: TGTGCCACCAGTAACAGGGGCTACACTGAAGCTTTCTTT
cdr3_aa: CATSNRGYTEAFF

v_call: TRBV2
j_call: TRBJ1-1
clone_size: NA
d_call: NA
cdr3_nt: TGTGCCAGCAGTGATCAGGTCGAAGCTTTCTTT
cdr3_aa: CASSDQVEAFF

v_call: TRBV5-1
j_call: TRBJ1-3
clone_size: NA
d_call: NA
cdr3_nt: TGCGCCAGCAATAGACAATTCAGGGTCGCCCTCTCTGGAAACACCATATATTTT
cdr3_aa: CASNRQFRVALSGNTIYF

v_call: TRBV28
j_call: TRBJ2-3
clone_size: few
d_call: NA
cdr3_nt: TGTGCCAGCAGTCTCGGGAGTAGCGGAGGTACGGGGTCGCAGTATTTT
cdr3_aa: CASSLGSSGGTGSQYF

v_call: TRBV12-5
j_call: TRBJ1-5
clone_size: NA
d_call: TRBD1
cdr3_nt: TGTGCTAGTGGGCCGGGACAGTTCAATCAGCCCCAGCATTTT
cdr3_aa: CASGPGQFNQPQHF

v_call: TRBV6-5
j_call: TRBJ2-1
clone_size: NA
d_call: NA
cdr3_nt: TGTGCCAGCAGACCTATGTACAATGAGCAGTTCTTC
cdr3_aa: CASRPMYNEQFF

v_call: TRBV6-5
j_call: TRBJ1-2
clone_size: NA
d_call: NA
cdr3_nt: TGTGCCAGCAGTTTGGGCGGGGCCCCAGGCACCACCTTC
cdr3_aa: CASSLGGAPGTTF

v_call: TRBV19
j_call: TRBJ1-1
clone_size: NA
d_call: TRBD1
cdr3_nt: TGTGCCAGTAGATATGGGGTTTACAGGGACAGTCAAGCTTTCTTT
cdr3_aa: CASRYGVYRDSQAFF

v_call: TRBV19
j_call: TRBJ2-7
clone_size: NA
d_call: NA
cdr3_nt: TGTGCCAGTAGTTCGGGGTCGTTCTCCTACGAGCAGTACTTC
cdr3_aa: CASSSGSFSYEQYF

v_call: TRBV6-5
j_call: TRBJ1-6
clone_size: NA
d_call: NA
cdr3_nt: TGTGCCAGCAATGTGGGCCAAAAGAAGGATTCACCCCTCCACTTT
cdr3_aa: CASNVGQKKDSPLHF

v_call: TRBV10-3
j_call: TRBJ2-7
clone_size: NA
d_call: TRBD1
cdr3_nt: TGTGCCATCAGGGGGGGACAGGGGGTCTCCTACGAGCAGTACTTC
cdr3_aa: CAIRGGQGVSYEQYF

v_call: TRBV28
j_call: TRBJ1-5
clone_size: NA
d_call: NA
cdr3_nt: TGTGCCAGCAGTGTTGTCCTGGATGGAGCTGAGCCCCAGCATTTT
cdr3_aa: CASSVVLDGAEPQHF

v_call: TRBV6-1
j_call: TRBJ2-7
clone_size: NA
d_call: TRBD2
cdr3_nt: TGTGCCAGCAGTGAGGGACTAGCGGGGGGGCGGTACTTC
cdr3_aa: CASSEGLAGGRYF

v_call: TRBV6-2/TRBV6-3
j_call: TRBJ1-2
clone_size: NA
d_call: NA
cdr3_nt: TGTGCCAGCAGTGGGGAGGTTTATGGCTACACCTTC
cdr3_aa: CASSGEVYGYTF

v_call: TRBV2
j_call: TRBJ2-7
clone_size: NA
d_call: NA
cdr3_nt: TGTGCGAGCCGGACTGGAGGCGGGGCCAGCTCCTACGAGCAGTACTTC
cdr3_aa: CASRTGGGASSYEQYF

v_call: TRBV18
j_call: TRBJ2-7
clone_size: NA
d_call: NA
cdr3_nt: TGTGCCAGCTCACCACCCGTGACTCGGGGAGAGCAGTACTTC
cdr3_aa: CASSPPVTRGEQYF

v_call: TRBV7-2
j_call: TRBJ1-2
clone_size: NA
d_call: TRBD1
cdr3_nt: TGTGCCAGCAGCATAACTCAGGGGGCCCATAGTAACTATGGCTACACCTTC
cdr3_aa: CASSITQGAHSNYGYTF

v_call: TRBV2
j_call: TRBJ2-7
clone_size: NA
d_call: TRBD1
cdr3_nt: TGTGCCGTCTTGACAGGGGGAAGCAACGAGCAGTACTTC
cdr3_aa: CAVLTGGSNEQYF

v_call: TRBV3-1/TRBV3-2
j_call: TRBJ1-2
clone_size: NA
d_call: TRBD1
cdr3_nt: TGTGCCAGCAGCCGACAGGGTAAAAACTATGGCTACACCTTC
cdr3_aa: CASSRQGKNYGYTF

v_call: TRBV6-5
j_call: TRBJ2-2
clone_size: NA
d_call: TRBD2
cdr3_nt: TGTGCCAGCAGTTATGGCGGCGGGAGGGACACCGGGGAGCTGTTTTTT
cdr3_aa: CASSYGGGRDTGELFF

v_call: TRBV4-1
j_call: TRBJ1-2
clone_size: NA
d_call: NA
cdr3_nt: TGCGCCAGCAGCCTCCAAGGGGGAATCTATGGCTACACCTTC
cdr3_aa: CASSLQGGIYGYTF

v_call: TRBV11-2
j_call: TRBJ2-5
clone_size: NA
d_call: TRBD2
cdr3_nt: TGTGCCAGCAGCCTCCACGGGGGGTTCGGGGAGACCCAGTACTTC
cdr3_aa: CASSLHGGFGETQYF

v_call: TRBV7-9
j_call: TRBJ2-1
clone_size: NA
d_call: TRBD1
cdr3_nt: TGTGCCAGCAGCCCACGGACAGGGATGAATGAGCAGTTCTTC
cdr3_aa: CASSPRTGMNEQFF

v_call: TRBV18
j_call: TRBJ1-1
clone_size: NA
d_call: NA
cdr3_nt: TGTGCCAGCTCACCTGACGCGGTAGGCACTGAAGCTTTCTTT
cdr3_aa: CASSPDAVGTEAFF

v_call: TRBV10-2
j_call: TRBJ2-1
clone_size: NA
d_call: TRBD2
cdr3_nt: TGCGCCAGCGGGCTAGCGGGGGGTTCTTACAATGAGCAGTTCTTC
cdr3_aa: CASGLAGGSYNEQFF

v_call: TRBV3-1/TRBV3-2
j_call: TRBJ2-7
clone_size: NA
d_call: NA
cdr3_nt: TGTGCCAGCAGCCCGAGGTCACAGGGCTACGAGCAGTACTTC
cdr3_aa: CASSPRSQGYEQYF

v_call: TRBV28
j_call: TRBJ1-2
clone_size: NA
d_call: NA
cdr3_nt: TGTGCCAGCAGACGAGGGGACAATCCCAACGGTGGCTACACCTTC
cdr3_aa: CASRRGDNPNGGYTF

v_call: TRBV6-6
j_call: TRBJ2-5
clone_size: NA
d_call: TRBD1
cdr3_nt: TGTGCCAGCAGTTACCCAAGGACAGGGGAGCGAGAGACCCAGTACTTC
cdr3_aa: CASSYPRTGERETQYF

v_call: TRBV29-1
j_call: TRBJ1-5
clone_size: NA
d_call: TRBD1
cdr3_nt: TGCAGCGTTGGAGGCGGACAGGGCAATCAGCCCCAGCATTTT
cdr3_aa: CSVGGGQGNQPQHF

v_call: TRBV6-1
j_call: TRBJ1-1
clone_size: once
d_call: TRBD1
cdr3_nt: TGTGCCAGCAGTGAATATCGGACAGGGGGCATCTTGAACACTGAAGCTTTCTTT
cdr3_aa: CASSEYRTGGILNTEAFF

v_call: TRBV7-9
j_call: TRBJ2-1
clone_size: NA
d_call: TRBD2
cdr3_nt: TGTGCCAGCAGCCCAAGAACAGCGGGAGGGCCTTCCTACAATGAGCAGTTCTTC
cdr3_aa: CASSPRTAGGPSYNEQFF

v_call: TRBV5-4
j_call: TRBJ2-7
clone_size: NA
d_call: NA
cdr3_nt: TGTGCCAGCAGCTCCCGAGGGGGGGCATACGAGCAGTACTTC
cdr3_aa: CASSSRGGAYEQYF

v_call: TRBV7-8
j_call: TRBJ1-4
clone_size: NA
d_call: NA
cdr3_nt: TGTGCCAGCAGCCCAAGTGGCAACCCAACTAATGAAAAACTGTTTTTT
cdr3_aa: CASSPSGNPTNEKLFF

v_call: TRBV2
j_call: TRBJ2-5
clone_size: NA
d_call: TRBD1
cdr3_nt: TGTGCCAGCAGTGGCGGGACAGGGCCAGAGACCCAGTACTTC
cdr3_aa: CASSGGTGPETQYF